This T cell receptor beta chain stems from a study of T cell responses to AZD1222 COVID-19 vaccine. Assay: immunoSEQ multiplex PCR; the TCRdb copy retains only in-frame clones and omits some. Of about 100,000 clones detected, 85% to 90% appear once; the ten largest clones hold roughly 15%. J gave up 0 bases and V 0 bases, and 1 base lay outside the gene matches. The CDR3 is 17 amino acids. Germline loops: CDR1 SGDLS, CDR2 YYNGEE. This specimen was peripheral blood, taken on day 0 of AZD1222 vaccination. The chain couples TRBV9 to TRBJ2-2; 11 nucleotides line up with TRBD2. The clonotype comes from an adult in good health. In DNA form, the CDR3 reads TGTGCCAGCAGCGTAGGACTAGCGGGAACGAACACCGGGGAGCTGTTTTTT. Residues: CASSVGLAGTNTGELFF.